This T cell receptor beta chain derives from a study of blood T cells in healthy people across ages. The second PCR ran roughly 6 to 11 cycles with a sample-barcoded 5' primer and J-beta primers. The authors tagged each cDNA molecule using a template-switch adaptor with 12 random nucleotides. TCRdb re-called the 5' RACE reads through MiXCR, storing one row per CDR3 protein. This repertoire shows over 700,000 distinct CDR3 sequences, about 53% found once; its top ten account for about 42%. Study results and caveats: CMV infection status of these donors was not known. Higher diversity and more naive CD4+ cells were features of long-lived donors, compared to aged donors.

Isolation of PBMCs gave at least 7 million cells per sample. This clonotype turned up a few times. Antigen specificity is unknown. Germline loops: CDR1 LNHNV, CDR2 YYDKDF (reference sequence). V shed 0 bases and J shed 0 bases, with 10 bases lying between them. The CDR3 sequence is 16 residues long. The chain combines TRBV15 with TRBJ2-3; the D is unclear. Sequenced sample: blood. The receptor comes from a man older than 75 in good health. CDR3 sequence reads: CATSRDLGISTDTQYF. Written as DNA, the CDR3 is TGTGCCACCAGCAGAGATCTGGGCATTAGCACAGATACGCAGTATTTT. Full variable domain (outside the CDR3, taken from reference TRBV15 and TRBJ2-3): DAMVIQNPRYQVTQFGKPVTLSCSQTLNHNVMYWYQQKSSQAPKLLFHYYDKDFNNEADTPDNFQSRRPNTSFCFLDIRSPGLGDTAMYLCATSRDLGISTDTQYFGPGTRLTVL.